This entry lists 26 T cell receptor beta chains sequenced from one sample in a study of blood T cell repertoires in COVID-19. Using immunoSEQ multiplex PCR, the repertoire was profiled, and TCRdb retains in-frame clones only, with some absent. The table lists about 77,000 clones, about 88% of them singletons, with more than 15% in the top ten. Sequencing was performed on peripheral blood. The receptor source for this set is a woman at least 80 years old with active or convalescent COVID-19.

The rearrangement joins TRBV28 to TRBJ1-3; D might be TRBD1 (5 bases). Germline V gene sequence: CDR1 MDHEN, CDR2 SYDVKM. V was trimmed by 2 bases and J by 0 bases, leaving 8 bases between them. The CDR3 runs to 15 residues. This chain's CDR3 is CASSLTGRSGNTIYF. CDR3 nucleotides: TGTGCCAGCAGTTTAACAGGCCGCTCTGGAAACACCATATATTTT.

The chain joins TRBV7-2 to TRBJ2-7, with 10 bases aligning to TRBD1. Per germline, CDR1 SGHTA and CDR2 FQGNSA. The V and J ends lost 2 bases and 7 bases, in that order; junction bases with no gene match: 8. The CDR3 spans 15 residues. The CDR3 DNA sequence: TGTGCCAGCAGCTTAACGGGGACAGGGGCTTTAGAGCAGTACTTC. Translation gives CASSLTGTGALEQYF.

V usage is TRBV5-6 and J usage is TRBJ2-7; 7 bases match TRBD1. With V trimmed by 4 bases and J by 4 bases, 8 bases remained unmatched. CDR3 length: 14 residues. Germline V lookup: CDR1 SGHDT, CDR2 YYEEEE. CDR3 nucleotides: TGTGCCAGCAGCCCCAGGGGGATAATATACGAGCAGTACTTC. This gives the protein CASSPRGIIYEQYF.

The chain is built from TRBV7-9 and TRBJ2-3; no reliable D call. Trimming took 2 bases from V and 0 from J, leaving 3 bases between them. The V gene's germline CDR1 is SEHNR and CDR2 FQNEAQ (reference sequence). The CDR3 runs to 13 residues. The CDR3 DNA sequence: TGTGCCAGCAGCTTACCGAGCACAGATACGCAGTATTTT. Translating gives CASSLPSTDTQYF.

V usage is TRBV10-2 and J usage is TRBJ2-7; no firm D call. Germline V gene lookup returns CDR1 WSHSY and CDR2 SAAADI. The CDR3 spans 12 residues. Trimming removed 4 bases at V and 1 base at J, with 5 bases between. In DNA, the CDR3 is TGCGCCAGCAGTGGGCAATCCTACGAGCAGTACTTC. Amino acid sequence: CASSGQSYEQYF.

This chain joins TRBV5-4 and TRBJ2-7; 7 positions match TRBD1. V lost 2 bases and J lost 3; bases outside the gene matches: 5. CDR3 length: 14 residues. CDR1 and CDR2 from the germline V gene are SGHNT and YYREEE (reference sequence). The CDR3, as DNA: TGTGCCAGCAGCTTCGGGACAGCTGACTACGAGCAGTACTTC. This encodes CASSFGTADYEQYF.

V is TRBV6-4 and J is TRBJ1-6; maybe TRBD1 (6 bases). The germline V gene encodes CDR1 MRHNA and CDR2 SNTAGT. Trimming shortened V by 8 bases and J by 5 bases, and 10 bases separated the two germline ends. The CDR3 spans 13 residues. CDR3 loop: CASAGDHNSPLHF. The CDR3 DNA follows: TGTGCCAGCGCAGGGGACCATAATTCACCCCTCCACTTT.

The chain couples TRBV4-2 to TRBJ2-1; TRBD2 matches at 13 bases. This CDR3 comprises 18 residues. V trimming: 4 bases; J trimming: 0 bases; junction bases outside the gene matches: 6. Germline CDR1 reads LGHNA; CDR2 reads YNFKEQ. CDR3 nucleotides: TGTGCCAGCAGCCTTGGGACTAGCGGGGAGAGCTCCTACAATGAGCAGTTCTTC. It is translated as CASSLGTSGESSYNEQFF.

This clone was observed a single time. The CDR3 nucleotides read TGCAGCGTTGAAGAGCGGAGCAGGGGAAACTATGGCTACACCTTC. Encoded protein: CSVEERSRGNYGYTF. The chain uses TRBV29-1 and TRBJ1-2; the D gene is possibly TRBD1 (6 bases). The CDR3 runs 15 residues. Germline-derived CDR1 and CDR2 are SQVTM and ANQGSEA. V shed 0 bases and J shed 2 bases, with 13 bases lying between them.

This chain connects TRBV10-3 to TRBJ2-2; D is perhaps TRBD1 (5 bases). Germline V gene data show CDR1 as ENHRY and CDR2 as SYGVKD. V lost 11 bases and J 3 bases, leaving 10 bases between the germline ends. CDR3 length: 12 amino acids. This CDR3 is CAVSRDTGELFF. CDR3 DNA: TGTGCCGTTAGCAGGGACACCGGGGAGCTGTTTTTT.

The chain is built from TRBV28 and TRBJ1-5; D call uncertain. V was trimmed by 6 bases and J by 5 bases, leaving 14 bases between them. Germline CDR1 is MDHEN and CDR2 is SYDVKM. CDR3 size: 14 residues. In nucleotides, the CDR3 is TGTGCCAGCAGCCTCGGGGTCCCCTATCAGCCCCAGCATTTT. Its protein is CASSLGVPYQPQHF.

The chain recombines TRBV19 with TRBJ2-1, with 11 positions matching TRBD2. J lost 0 bases, V lost 3 bases, and 4 bases had no gene match. The CDR3 contains 17 residues. Germline loops: CDR1 LNHDA, CDR2 SQIVND (reference sequence). The CDR3 reads CASSILAGGTSYNEQFF. CDR3 coding DNA: TGTGCCAGTAGTATCCTAGCGGGGGGCACCTCCTACAATGAGCAGTTCTTC.

The V gene is TRBV7-8, the J gene TRBJ2-7, with a tentative D call TRBD1 (6 bases). Germline assignment: CDR1 SGHVS and CDR2 FQNEAQ. This CDR3 has 15 residues. V was cut by 2 bases and J by 2 bases, with 13 bases left in between. As DNA, the CDR3 is TGTGCCAGCAGCTTATTCAGGCAGGGGCCCTACGAGCAGTACTTC. It codes for CASSLFRQGPYEQYF.

This clone was recorded only once. This chain uses TRBV11-2 with TRBJ1-4; TRBD1 matches at 8 bases. CDR3 length: 16 amino acids. Per the germline V gene, CDR1 is SGHAT and CDR2 is FQNNGV. Unmatched junction bases numbered 16, after V lost 4 bases and J lost 12 bases. CDR3 DNA sequence: TGTGCCAGCAGCTCAAGCGCCGACAGGGGATTTAGGGAACTGTTTTTT. It translates to CASSSSADRGFRELFF. Full variable domain (missing parts from reference TRBV11-2 and TRBJ1-4): EAGVAQSPRYKIIEKRQSVAFWCNPISGHATLYWYQQILGQGPKLLIQFQNNGVVDDSQLPKDRFSAERLKGVDSTLKIQPAKLEDSAVYLCASSSSADRGFRELFFGSGTQLSVL.

This rearrangement joins TRBV30 to TRBJ1-2; 7 nucleotides line up with TRBD1. The CDR3 is 15 amino acids. V shed 5 bases, J shed 4 bases, and the junction held 13 bases outside the gene matches. Per germline, CDR1 GTSNPN and CDR2 SVGIG (reference sequence). The CDR3 sequence: CAWGKLGQLLYGYTF. The CDR3 DNA follows: TGTGCCTGGGGCAAACTGGGACAGCTTCTCTATGGCTACACCTTC.

V and J are TRBV28 and TRBJ1-1; D not resolved. Trimming took 8 bases from V and 0 from J, leaving 13 bases between them. The CDR3 extends over 14 amino acids. Germline V lookup: CDR1 MDHEN, CDR2 SYDVKM. CDR3 protein: CASRQLNMNTEAFF. CDR3 bases: TGTGCCAGCCGACAACTTAATATGAACACTGAAGCTTTCTTT.

The rearrangement uses TRBV27 and TRBJ2-7, with D perhaps TRBD2 (7 bases). The ends were cut back, 6 bases at V and 4 bases at J, with 19 bases in the middle. The CDR3 length is 15 residues. Germline-derived CDR1 and CDR2 are MNHEY and SMNVEV (reference sequence). Here the CDR3 DNA reads TGTGCCAGCAGGGGGGAGGGACATGGATCTTACGAGCAGTACTTC. It is translated as CASRGEGHGSYEQYF.

The chain combines TRBV23-1 with TRBJ2-1; D unresolved. TRBV23-1 carries the ORF label, with uncertain function. V shed 0 bases and J shed 6 bases, with 6 bases lying between them. The CDR3 is 13 amino acids. The CDR3 reads CASSQSYGNEQFF. The CDR3 DNA sequence: TGCGCCAGCAGTCAATCTTACGGCAATGAGCAGTTCTTC.

This chain uses TRBV15 with TRBJ1-3; no firm D call. Trimming pared 3 bases from V and 1 base from J, leaving 7 bases between. Germline values: CDR1 LNHNV, CDR2 YYDKDF (reference sequence). The CDR3 spans 14 residues. This chain's CDR3 is CATSSGDSGNTIYF. The DNA of the CDR3 is TGTGCCACCAGCAGCGGGGATTCTGGAAACACCATATATTTT.

V gene TRBV2 combines with J gene TRBJ1-1; possible D gene TRBD1, 6 bases. Germline loops: CDR1 SNHLY, CDR2 FYNNEI. Deletions cut 7 bases from V and 4 bases from J, with 13 bases between. The CDR3 has 13 amino acids. CDR3 sequence reads: CASNGMTGTEAFF. In DNA, the CDR3 is TGTGCCAGCAACGGAATGACAGGCACTGAAGCTTTCTTT.

The chain couples TRBV5-1 to TRBJ2-5; 8 nucleotides align to TRBD1. J lost 5 bases, V lost 1 base, and 7 bases had no gene match. There are 15 residues in the CDR3. CDR1 is SGHRS, CDR2 YFSETQ, per germline. CDR3 protein: CASSLKQGAWETQYF. Here the CDR3 DNA reads TGCGCCAGCAGCTTGAAGCAGGGGGCGTGGGAGACCCAGTACTTC.

The rearrangement joins TRBV10-1 to TRBJ2-6; 8 nucleotides line up with TRBD1. Trimming removed 2 bases from V and 0 bases from J; junction bases left unmatched: 6. CDR1 and CDR2 (germline): WNHNN, SYGVQD (reference sequence). The CDR3 covers 18 residues. CDR3 DNA: TGCGCCAGCAGTGAGGGACAGGGAAGCGACTCTGGGGCCAACGTCCTGACTTTC. As protein: CASSEGQGSDSGANVLTF.

This chain uses TRBV25-1 with TRBJ1-2, with D unresolved. Germline CDR1 is MGHDK and CDR2 is SYGVNS. The V and J ends lost 8 bases and 6 bases respectively, with 19 bases between them. The CDR3 runs to 14 residues. The CDR3 DNA reads TGTGCCAGCCCCCGGGTGGCAGTGGGTGATGGCTACACCTTC. Protein product: CASPRVAVGDGYTF.

The chain is built from TRBV7-3 and TRBJ1-2; the D gene is possibly TRBD1 (6 bases). Germline CDR1 SGHTA, CDR2 FQGTGA. This CDR3 spans 13 amino acids. Trimming took 5 bases from V and 7 from J, leaving 14 bases between them. The CDR3, as DNA: TGTGCCAGCAGCGAGGACAGTTATAGTGGCTACACCTTC. It specifies CASSEDSYSGYTF.

This rearrangement joins TRBV7-8 to TRBJ1-2; 7 bases are shared with TRBD1. With V trimmed by 2 bases and J by 0 bases, 6 bases remained unmatched. The germline CDR1 and CDR2 sequences are SGHVS and FQNEAQ. The CDR3 has 16 residues. CDR3 bases: TGTGCCAGCAGCTTATTAGCCGGGACAGCTAACTATGGCTACACCTTC. This codes for CASSLLAGTANYGYTF.

The V and J genes are TRBV3-1 (or the pseudogene TRBV3-2) and TRBJ2-1, with 11 bases identical to TRBD2. V shed 1 base, J shed 7 bases, and the junction held 3 bases outside the gene matches. This CDR3 contains 15 residues. Germline loops: CDR1 LGHDT, CDR2 YNNKEL (reference sequence). Here the CDR3 reads CASSQVAGGRNEQFF. As DNA, the CDR3 is TGTGCCAGCAGCCAAGTAGCGGGGGGGAGGAATGAGCAGTTCTTC.